One sample yielded the 15 T cell receptor beta chains listed below, sequenced in a study of T cell responses to AZD1222 COVID-19 vaccine. The protocol was immunoSEQ multiplex PCR, while the TCRdb copy is restricted to in-frame clones and leaves out a portion. The data show under 200,000 clones, with roughly 94% seen just once and about 0.6% held by the top ten. The specimen comprised peripheral blood, sampled on day 0 of AZD1222 vaccination. The receptors here all came from an adult in good health.

V gene TRBV2 combines with J gene TRBJ1-1, with unresolved D. This CDR3 comprises 15 residues. Germline loops: CDR1 SNHLY, CDR2 FYNNEI. The ends were cut back, 2 bases at V and 4 bases at J, with 14 bases in the middle. CDR3 amino acids: CASSENPPRPTEAFF. CDR3 in DNA: TGTGCCAGCAGTGAAAACCCCCCTAGACCCACTGAAGCTTTCTTT.

The chain joins TRBV10-3 to TRBJ2-1, with D possibly matching TRBD1 (6 bases). From germline, CDR1 is ENHRY and CDR2 SYGVKD. The CDR3 is 12 amino acids. V was pared by 4 bases and J by 10 bases, with 11 bases between. The CDR3: CAISADRVEQFF. The CDR3 DNA reads TGTGCCATCAGTGCGGACAGAGTCGAGCAGTTCTTC.

The genes are TRBV27 and TRBJ2-1, with TRBD1 as a possible D gene (6 bases). V dropped 6 bases and J dropped 4 bases, with 16 bases sitting between them. In germline, CDR1 is MNHEY, CDR2 SMNVEV (reference sequence). This CDR3 contains 15 residues. The CDR3 sequence: CASSRRQDLYNEQFF. The CDR3 DNA reads TGTGCCAGCAGCCGGAGACAGGACCTATACAATGAGCAGTTCTTC.

The chain joins TRBV10-3 to TRBJ1-6; 7 positions agree with TRBD1. Per the germline V gene, CDR1 is ENHRY and CDR2 is SYGVKD. V dropped 9 bases and J dropped 13; count of bases not matched to a gene: 18. The CDR3 is 15 amino acids. CDR3 region: CAIAPGTAPSDPLHF. In DNA form, the CDR3 reads TGTGCCATTGCCCCCGGGACAGCCCCGAGTGATCCCCTCCACTTT.

This chain uses TRBV7-3 with TRBJ1-1; possible D gene TRBD1, 5 bases. The germline V and J ends were trimmed by 2 bases and 4 bases, with 8 bases remaining between them. The CDR3 spans 13 residues. CDR1 is SGHTA and CDR2 is FQGTGA in the germline V gene. CDR3 sequence reads: CASSLGGSTEAFF. As DNA, the CDR3 is TGTGCCAGCAGCTTAGGGGGGAGCACTGAAGCTTTCTTT.

The rearrangement links TRBV29-1 to TRBJ2-1, with D possibly matching TRBD2 (6 bases). CDR3 length: 15 residues. Per the germline V gene, CDR1 is SQVTM and CDR2 is ANQGSEA. The CDR3 loop is CTFKGLAYADNEQFF. The CDR3, as DNA: TGCACTTTCAAGGGTCTAGCGTATGCGGACAATGAGCAGTTCTTC.

The CDR3 here is CASSPGQGEVNEKLFF. The CDR3 bases are TGTGCCAGCAGCCCCGGGCAGGGGGAGGTTAATGAAAAACTGTTTTTT. The gene calls are TRBV3-1 (or the pseudogene TRBV3-2) and TRBJ1-4, with 7 nucleotides matching TRBD1. The CDR3 has 16 amino acids. In germline, CDR1 is LGHDT, CDR2 YNNKEL (reference sequence). V lost 4 bases, J lost 4 bases, and 9 bases stayed unmatched.

This chain links TRBV14 with TRBJ1-5; TRBD1 might be the D (5 bases). V was clipped by 11 bases and J by 1 base, with 15 bases between them. The CDR3 length is 14 residues. Germline CDR1 and CDR2: SGHDN and FVKESK. DNA of the CDR3: TGTGCCGGACTGGAGGGGTGCAGCAATCAGCCCCAGCATTTT. It yields the protein CAGLEGCSNQPQHF.

The chain has TRBV2 and TRBJ1-3; D is ambiguous. This CDR3 has 12 residues. Trimming cost V 7 bases and J 0 bases, with 4 bases left between them. Germline-derived CDR1 and CDR2 are SNHLY and FYNNEI. CDR3 sequence: CASTNSGNTIYF. CDR3 nucleotide sequence: TGTGCCAGCACGAACTCTGGAAACACCATATATTTT.

The V and J genes are TRBV9 and TRBJ1-2; D remains unclear. With 0 bases removed from V and 5 bases from J, the gap between germline ends came to 5 bases. This CDR3 region has 12 residues. Germline lookup yields CDR1 SGDLS and CDR2 YYNGEE. The CDR3 bases are TGTGCCAGCAGCGTAGAAGGGTATGGCTACACCTTC. Protein: CASSVEGYGYTF.

This chain connects TRBV27 to TRBJ2-5, with TRBD2 matching over 8 bases. This CDR3 is built from 15 residues. CDR1 and CDR2 from the germline V gene are MNHEY and SMNVEV (reference sequence). Losses at the gene ends were 7 bases for V and 5 bases for J; bases not matched to a gene: 12. The CDR3 here is CASKKRESSPETQYF. DNA of the CDR3: TGTGCCAGCAAAAAGCGGGAGTCGAGTCCGGAGACCCAGTACTTC.

V and J are TRBV6-2 or TRBV6-3 and TRBJ2-2; 8 bases map to TRBD1. CDR1 MNHEY and CDR2 SVGEGT come from the germline V gene. With 5 bases clipped from V and 4 bases from J, the junction kept 9 bases outside the gene matches. The CDR3 totals 16 residues. DNA of the CDR3: TGTGCCAGCAGTAAAGTGGGACAGGTACTCACCGGGGAGCTGTTTTTT. Its translation: CASSKVGQVLTGELFF.

The V gene is TRBV15, the J gene TRBJ2-2; D is unresolved. V was cut by 9 bases and J by 4 bases, with 12 bases left in between. The CDR3 has 13 residues. Germline V gene data show CDR1 as LNHNV and CDR2 as YYDKDF (reference sequence). The CDR3 region has the DNA TGTGCCACAGCGAAAGTGGGCACCGGGGAGCTGTTTTTT. This sequence encodes CATAKVGTGELFF.

The CDR3 is CSVELGQGYAEQYF. Written as DNA, the CDR3 is TGCAGCGTTGAGCTAGGACAGGGGTATGCCGAGCAGTACTTC. The genes are TRBV29-1 and TRBJ2-7; TRBD1 aligns across 9 bases. From germline, CDR1 is SQVTM and CDR2 ANQGSEA. V lost 3 bases and J lost 6; bases outside the gene matches: 9. The CDR3 loop spans 14 amino acids.

The chain is built from TRBV5-5 and TRBJ1-2; 7 bases match TRBD1. The CDR3 totals 14 residues. The trim removed 3 bases at V and 8 bases at J, leaving 10 bases unmatched. Germline CDR1 is SGHKS and CDR2 is YYEKEE (reference sequence). CDR3 region: CASSSINRGGGYTF. As DNA, the CDR3 is TGTGCCAGCAGCTCTATTAACAGGGGAGGCGGCTACACCTTC. Looking up the rest from reference TRBV5-5 and TRBJ1-2 gives the full variable domain: DAGVTQSPTHLIKTRGQQVTLRCSPISGHKSVSWYQQVLGQGPQFIFQYYEKEERGRGNFPDRFSARQFPNYSSELNVNALLLGDSALYLCASSSINRGGGYTFGSGTRLTVV.